This T cell receptor (beta chain) was sequenced during a study of cytomegalovirus exposure and HLA in healthy donors. Trimming took off 3 bases at V and 3 bases at J, with 12 bases between the two ends. CDR1 is SGHAT, CDR2 FQDESV, per germline (reference sequence). This CDR3 contains 15 residues. The PCR made use of 60 Vbeta and 13 Jbeta primers. Clones were sequenced by immunoSEQ multiplex PCR, and TCRdb holds only the in-frame ones, with some missing. This sample has more than 90,000 clones, with over 65% found just once. The specimen was PBMCs. V usage is TRBV11-1 and J usage is TRBJ2-1; D perhaps matches TRBD2 (6 bases). The receptor was derived from a man aged 50 to 59 in good health and CMV-seronegative. The CDR3 sequence is CASSFSGRSYNEQFF. The CDR3 DNA sequence: TGTGCCAGCAGCTTCAGCGGGCGGAGCTACAATGAGCAGTTCTTC.